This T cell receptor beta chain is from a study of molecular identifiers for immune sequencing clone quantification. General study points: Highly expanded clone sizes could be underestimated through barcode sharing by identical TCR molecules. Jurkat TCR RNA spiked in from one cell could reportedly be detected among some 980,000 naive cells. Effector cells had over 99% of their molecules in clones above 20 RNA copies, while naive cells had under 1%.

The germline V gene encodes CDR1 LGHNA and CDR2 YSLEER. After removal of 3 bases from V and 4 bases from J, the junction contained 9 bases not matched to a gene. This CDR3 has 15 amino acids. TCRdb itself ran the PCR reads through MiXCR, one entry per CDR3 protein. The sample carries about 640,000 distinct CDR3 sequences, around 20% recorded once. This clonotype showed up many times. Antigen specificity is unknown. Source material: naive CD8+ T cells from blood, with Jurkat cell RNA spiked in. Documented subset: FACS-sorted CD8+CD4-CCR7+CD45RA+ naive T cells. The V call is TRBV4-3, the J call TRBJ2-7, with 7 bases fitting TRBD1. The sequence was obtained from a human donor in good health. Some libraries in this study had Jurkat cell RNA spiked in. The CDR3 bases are TGCGCCAGCAGCCAGAACCGGGACAGAGGATACGAGCAGTACTTC. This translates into CASSQNRDRGYEQYF.